This T cell receptor (beta chain) was profiled in a study of chronic HIV infection and antiretroviral therapy. This clonotype was detected only a few times. TCRdb re-derived calls from the 5' RACE reads in MiXCR, one entry per CDR3 protein. The table shows some 37,000 distinct CDR3 sequences, with more than 8% occurring only once. Germline V gene sequence: CDR1 SNHLY, CDR2 FYNNEI. CDR3 length: 14 amino acids. Trimming removed 8 bases from V and 2 bases from J; junction bases left unmatched: 4. Sample: peripheral blood. The chain is built from TRBV2 and TRBJ1-5, with 9 bases identical to TRBD1. The sequence was obtained from an adult who had HIV and had not received antiretroviral therapy, or was an uninfected healthy control (not recorded which). The CDR3 bases are TGTGCCAGCCAGGGACAGGGAGGCAATCAGCCCCAGCATTTT. Its translation: CASQGQGGNQPQHF.